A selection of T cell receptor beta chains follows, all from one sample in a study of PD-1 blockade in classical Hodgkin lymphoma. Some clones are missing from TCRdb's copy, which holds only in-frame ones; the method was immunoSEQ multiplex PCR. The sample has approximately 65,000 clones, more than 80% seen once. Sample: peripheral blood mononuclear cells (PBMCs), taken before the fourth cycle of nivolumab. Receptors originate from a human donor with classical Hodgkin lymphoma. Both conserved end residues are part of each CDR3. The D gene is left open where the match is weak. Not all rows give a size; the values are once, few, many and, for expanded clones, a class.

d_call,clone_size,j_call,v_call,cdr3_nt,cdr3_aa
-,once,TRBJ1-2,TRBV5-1,TGCGCCAGCAGCCCAGGACAGACCTACGGCTACACCTTC,CASSPGQTYGYTF
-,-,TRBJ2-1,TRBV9,TGTGCCAGCAGCGCCGACGGCTACAATGAGCAGTTCTTC,CASSADGYNEQFF
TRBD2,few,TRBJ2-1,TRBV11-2,TGTGCCAGCAGCTTCGCAACCGGACTAGCGGGAGGCAATGAGCAGTTCTTC,CASSFATGLAGGNEQFF
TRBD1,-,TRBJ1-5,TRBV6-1,TGTGCCAGCGGGACAGGGGAGATTGGGAATCAGCCCCAGCATTTT,CASGTGEIGNQPQHF
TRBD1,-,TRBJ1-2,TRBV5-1,TGCGCCAGCAGCTGGGACAGAGGAGGCTACACCTTC,CASSWDRGGYTF
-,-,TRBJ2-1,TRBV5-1,TGCGCCAGCAGCTTGGCCTTTAGAGAACAGTTCTTC,CASSLAFREQFF
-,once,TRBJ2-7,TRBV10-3,TGTGCCATCAGTGGACTAACCTCCTACGAGCAGTACTTC,CAISGLTSYEQYF
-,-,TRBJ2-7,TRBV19,TGTGCCAGTAGTGTCGGACGGGGAACCTACGAGCAGTACTTC,CASSVGRGTYEQYF
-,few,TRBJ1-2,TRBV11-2,TGTGCCAGCACCCCCATTGGGTGGCAGGCCATTAACTATGGCTACACCTTC,CASTPIGWQAINYGYTF
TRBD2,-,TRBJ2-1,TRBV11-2,TGTGCCAGCAATCACCAAGAAAGCGGGAGAAACAATGAGCAGTTCTTC,CASNHQESGRNNEQFF
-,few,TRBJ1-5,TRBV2,TGTGCCAGCAAGGGGGAATTGAATCAGCCCCAGCATTTT,CASKGELNQPQHF
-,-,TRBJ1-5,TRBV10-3,TGTGCCATCAGTGAGGGATATAGCAATCAGCCCCAGCATTTT,CAISEGYSNQPQHF
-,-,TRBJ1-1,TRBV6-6,TGTGCCAGCAGTTACGGGCCGATGAACACTGAAGCTTTCTTT,CASSYGPMNTEAFF
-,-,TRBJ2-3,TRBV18,TGTGCCAGCTCACCACCGGTCAGATTAGCAGATACGCAGTATTTT,CASSPPVRLADTQYF